One sample yielded the 3 T cell receptor beta chains listed below, sequenced in a study of T cells in women clearing cervical HPV infection. Clones were read by immunoSEQ multiplex PCR, and TCRdb kept only the in-frame ones, dropping some. The record lists approximately 16,000 clones, of which the ten most abundant hold roughly a tenth. The specimen was blood buffy coat. These receptors all stem from a woman between 18 and 70 years old with a cervical HPV16 infection that either progressed to CIN3+ or cleared (not recorded which).

The CDR3 bases that were read are TGTGCCAGCAGTGATGTGGGGGGAAATCAGCCG. This sequence encodes CASSDVGGNQP. Given in full, the CDR3 is CASSDVGGNQPQYF. The rearrangement uses TRBV6-1 and TRBJ2-3, with D possibly being TRBD2 (6 bases). The missing CDR3 end, 3 residues past where the read stops, is filled in from the germline J gene. The CDR3 is 14 amino acids. The germline CDR1 and CDR2 sequences are MNHNS and SASEGT.

The covered CDR3 bases are TGTGCCAGTAGTCTCTCCCGGGACAGGGAGACC. Protein product: CASSLSRDRET. From start to end, the CDR3 is CASSLSRDRETQYF. The chain carries TRBV19 and TRBJ2-5, with 8 nucleotides matching TRBD1. The missing CDR3 end, 3 residues past where the read stops, is filled in from the germline J gene. With 5 bases clipped from V and 5 bases from J, the junction kept 7 bases outside the gene matches. This CDR3 spans 14 amino acids. Germline V lookup: CDR1 LNHDA, CDR2 SQIVND (reference sequence).

Of note for this clone: The sequenced fragment ends 3 residues before the CDR3 boundary, so the rest is inferred from the germline J gene. This rearrangement joins TRBV18 to TRBJ2-3; 8 nucleotides align to TRBD1. The germline V gene has CDR1 KGHSH and CDR2 LQKENI. The CDR3 is 15 amino acids. After removal of 3 bases from V and 2 bases from J, the junction contained 4 bases not matched to a gene. This CDR3 reads CASSPGQGNTDTQYF. Partial CDR3 DNA: TGTGCCAGCTCACCCGGACAGGGCAACACAGATACG.